The T cell receptor (beta chain) under discussion was sequenced for a study of blood T cells in healthy people across ages. Study-wide points: It was the long-lived donors that had more naive CD4+ cells and higher diversity than aged donors. A strong correlation was seen between TCR beta diversity and naive T cell percentage.

With a J-beta primer mix and a sample-barcoded 5' primer, a second PCR ran about 7 to 11 cycles. TCRdb re-called the 5' RACE reads with MiXCR, one entry per CDR3 protein. The sample carries some 1,800,000 distinct CDR3 sequences, about 39% recorded once. In this sample, this clonotype turned up a few times. No antigen is known for it. This CDR3 contains 11 residues. CDR1 and CDR2 (germline): SEHNR, FQNEAQ (reference sequence). Trimming removed 4 bases at V and 12 bases at J, with 13 bases between. This clonotype was sampled from a human donor in good health. The genes are TRBV7-9 and TRBJ2-7, with D maybe TRBD1 (5 bases). Source material: blood. CDR3 sequence (DNA): TGTGCCAGCAGCTCGTCAGGGATAGGGTACTTC. Translating gives CASSSSGIGYF. Full variable domain (remainder filled in from reference TRBV7-9 and TRBJ2-7): DTGVSQNPRHKITKRGQNVTFRCDPISEHNRLYWYRQTLGQGPEFLTYFQNEAQLEKSRLLSDRFSAERPKGSFSTLEIQRTEQGDSAMYLCASSSSGIGYFGPGTRLTVT.